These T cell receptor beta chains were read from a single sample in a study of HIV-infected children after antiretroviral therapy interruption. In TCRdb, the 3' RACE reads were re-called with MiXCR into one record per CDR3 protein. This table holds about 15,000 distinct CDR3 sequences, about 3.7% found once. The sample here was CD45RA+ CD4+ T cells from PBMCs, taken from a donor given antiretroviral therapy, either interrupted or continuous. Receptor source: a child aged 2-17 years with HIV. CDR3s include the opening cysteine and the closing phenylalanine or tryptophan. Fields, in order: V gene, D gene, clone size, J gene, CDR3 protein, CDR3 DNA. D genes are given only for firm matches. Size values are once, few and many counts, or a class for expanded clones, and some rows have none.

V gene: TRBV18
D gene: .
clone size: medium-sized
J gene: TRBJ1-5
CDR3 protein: CASSQGEEQPQHF
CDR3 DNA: TGTGCCAGCTCACAGGGGGAGGAACAGCCCCAGCATTTT

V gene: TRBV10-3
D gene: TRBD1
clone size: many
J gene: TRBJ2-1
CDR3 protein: CASGDAGTGGYAEQFF
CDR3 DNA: TGTGCCAGCGGTGATGCAGGGACAGGGGGCTATGCTGAGCAGTTCTTC

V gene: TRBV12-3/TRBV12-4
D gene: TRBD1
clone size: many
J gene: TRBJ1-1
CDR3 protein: CASSWTGGVTEAFF
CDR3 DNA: TGTGCCAGCAGTTGGACAGGGGGAGTAACTGAAGCTTTCTTT

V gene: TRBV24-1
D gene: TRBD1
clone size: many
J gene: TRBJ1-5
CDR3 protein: CATSDGLRGGSNQPQHF
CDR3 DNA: TGTGCCACCAGTGATGGGCTGAGAGGGGGCTCGAATCAGCCCCAGCATTTT

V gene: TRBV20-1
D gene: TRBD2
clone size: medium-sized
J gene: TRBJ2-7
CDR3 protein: CSARGLAAYEQYF
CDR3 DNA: TGCAGTGCTAGGGGACTAGCGGCCTACGAGCAGTACTTC

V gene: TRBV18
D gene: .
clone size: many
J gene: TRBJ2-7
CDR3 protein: CASSPSRGVYEQYF
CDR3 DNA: TGTGCCAGCTCACCATCCCGGGGAGTCTACGAGCAGTACTTC

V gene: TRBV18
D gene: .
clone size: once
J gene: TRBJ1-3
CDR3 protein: CASSLRNSGNTLYF
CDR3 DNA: TGTGCCAGCTCTCTCAGAAATTCTGGAAATACGCTCTATTTT

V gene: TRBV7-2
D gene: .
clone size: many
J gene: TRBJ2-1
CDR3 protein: CASSPGVENEQFF
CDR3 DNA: TGTGCCAGCAGCCCGGGGGTGGAGAATGAGCAGTTCTTC

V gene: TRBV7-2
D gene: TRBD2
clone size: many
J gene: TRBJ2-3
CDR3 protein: CASSLGLAGADTQYF
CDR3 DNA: TGTGCCAGCAGCTTGGGACTAGCGGGGGCAGATACGCAGTATTTT

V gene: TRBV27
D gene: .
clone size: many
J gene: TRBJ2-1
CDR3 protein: CASSLKGGLRDNEQFF
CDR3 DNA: TGTGCCAGCAGTCTAAAGGGGGGACTGAGAGACAATGAGCAGTTCTTC

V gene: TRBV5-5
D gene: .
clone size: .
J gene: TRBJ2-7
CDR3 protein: CASSLQGTYEQYF
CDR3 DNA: TGTGCCAGCAGCTTGCAGGGAACCTACGAGCAGTACTTC

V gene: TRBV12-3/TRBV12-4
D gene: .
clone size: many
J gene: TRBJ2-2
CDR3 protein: CASSFYTGELFF
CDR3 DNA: TGTGCCAGCAGTTTCTACACCGGGGAGCTGTTTTTT

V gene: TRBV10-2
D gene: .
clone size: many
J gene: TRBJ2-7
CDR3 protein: CASSPAQGLYYEQYF
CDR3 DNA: TGCGCCAGCAGCCCCGCCCAGGGACTTTACTACGAGCAGTACTTC

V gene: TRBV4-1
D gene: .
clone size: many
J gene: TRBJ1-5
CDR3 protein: CASSPFQGAAGQPQHF
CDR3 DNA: TGCGCCAGCAGCCCCTTCCAAGGGGCAGCTGGACAGCCCCAGCATTTT

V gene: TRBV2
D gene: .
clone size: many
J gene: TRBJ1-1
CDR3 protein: CASKGGLGTEAFF
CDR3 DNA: TGTGCCAGCAAAGGAGGGTTGGGCACTGAAGCTTTCTTT

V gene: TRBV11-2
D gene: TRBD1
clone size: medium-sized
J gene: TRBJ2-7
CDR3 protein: CASSLGTGGAYEQYF
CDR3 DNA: TGTGCCAGCAGCTTAGGGACAGGGGGCGCGTACGAGCAGTACTTC

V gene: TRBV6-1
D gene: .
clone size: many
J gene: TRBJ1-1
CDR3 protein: CASSEATEAFF
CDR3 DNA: TGTGCCAGCAGTGAAGCTACTGAAGCTTTCTTT

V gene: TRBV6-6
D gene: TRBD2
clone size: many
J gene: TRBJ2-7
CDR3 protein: CASSDGGREQYF
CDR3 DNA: TGTGCCAGCAGTGATGGGGGGAGGGAACAGTACTTC

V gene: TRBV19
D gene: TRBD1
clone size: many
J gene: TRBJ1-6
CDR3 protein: CASSIDRVGSPLHF
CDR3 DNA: TGTGCCAGTAGTATCGACAGGGTGGGGTCACCCCTCCACTTT

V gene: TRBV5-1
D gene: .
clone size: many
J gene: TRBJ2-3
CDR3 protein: CASSLGPGGPLDTQYF
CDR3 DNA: TGCGCCAGCAGCTTGGGACCCGGGGGGCCCCTGGATACGCAGTATTTT

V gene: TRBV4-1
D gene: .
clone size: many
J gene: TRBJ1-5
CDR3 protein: CASSQEGAGGNQPQHF
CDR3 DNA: TGCGCCAGCAGCCAAGAAGGTGCGGGGGGCAATCAGCCCCAGCATTTT

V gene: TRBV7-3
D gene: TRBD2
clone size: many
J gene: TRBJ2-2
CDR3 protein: CASSTGTSGGENTGELFF
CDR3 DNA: TGTGCCAGCAGCACCGGGACTAGCGGGGGGGAAAACACCGGGGAGCTGTTTTTT

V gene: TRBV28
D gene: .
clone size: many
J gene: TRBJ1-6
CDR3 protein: CASSEQPQGSPLHF
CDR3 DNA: TGTGCCAGCAGCGAACAGCCTCAGGGTTCACCCCTCCACTTT

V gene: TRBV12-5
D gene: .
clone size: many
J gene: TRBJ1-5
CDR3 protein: CASGLVRDVGGRNQPQHF
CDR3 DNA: TGTGCTAGTGGTTTGGTACGAGACGTCGGAGGGCGGAATCAGCCCCAGCATTTT

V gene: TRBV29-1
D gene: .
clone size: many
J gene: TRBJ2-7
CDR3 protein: CSVDTEYEQYF
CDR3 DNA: TGCAGCGTAGACACAGAGTACGAGCAGTACTTC

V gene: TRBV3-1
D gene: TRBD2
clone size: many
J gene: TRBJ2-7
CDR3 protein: CASSQSGTEYEQYF
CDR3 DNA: TGTGCCAGCAGCCAAAGCGGGACTGAGTACGAGCAGTACTTC

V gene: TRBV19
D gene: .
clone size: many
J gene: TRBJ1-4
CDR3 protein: CASSNERLFF
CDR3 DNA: TGTGCCAGTTCCAACGAAAGATTATTTTTC

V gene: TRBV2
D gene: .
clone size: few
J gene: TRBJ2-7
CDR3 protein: CASSQLTYEQYF
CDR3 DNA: TGTGCCAGCAGCCAACTAACGTATGAACAGTACTTC

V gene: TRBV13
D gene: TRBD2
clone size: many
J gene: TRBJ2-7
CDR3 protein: CASSPGPFTPGLAYSYEQYF
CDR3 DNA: TGTGCCAGCAGCCCAGGCCCATTTACTCCGGGACTAGCTTACTCCTACGAGCAGTACTTC

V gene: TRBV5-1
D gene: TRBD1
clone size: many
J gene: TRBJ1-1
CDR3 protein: CASSLGTGANTEAFF
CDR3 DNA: TGCGCCAGCAGCTTAGGGACAGGGGCGAACACTGAAGCTTTCTTT

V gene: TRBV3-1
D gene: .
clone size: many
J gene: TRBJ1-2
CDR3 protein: CASSQELGGSGYTF
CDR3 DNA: TGTGCCAGCAGCCAAGAACTAGGGGGTAGTGGCTACACCTTC